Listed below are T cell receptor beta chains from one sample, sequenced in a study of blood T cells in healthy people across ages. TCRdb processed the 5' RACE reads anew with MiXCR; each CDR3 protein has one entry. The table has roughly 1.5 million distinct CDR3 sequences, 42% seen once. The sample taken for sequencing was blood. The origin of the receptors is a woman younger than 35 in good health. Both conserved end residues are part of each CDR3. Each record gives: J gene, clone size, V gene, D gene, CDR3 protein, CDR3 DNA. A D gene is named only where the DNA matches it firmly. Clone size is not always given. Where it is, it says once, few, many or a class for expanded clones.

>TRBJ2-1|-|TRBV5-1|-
CASSNGLAGPNNERFF
TGCGCCAGCAGCAACGGACTCGCGGGGCCCAACAATGAGCGGTTCTTC
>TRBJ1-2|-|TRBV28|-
CASIGTLGYTF
TGTGCCAGCATTGGGACATTAGGCTACACCTTC
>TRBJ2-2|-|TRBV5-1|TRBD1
CASSWDRGTGELFF
TGCGCCAGCAGCTGGGACAGGGGCACCGGGGAGCTGTTTTTT
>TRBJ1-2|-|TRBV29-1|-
CSVEGGGSRIGFYGYTF
TGCAGCGTTGAAGGGGGGGGCAGCCGAATCGGGTTTTATGGCTACACCTTC
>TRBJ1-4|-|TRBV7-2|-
CASSLAGVSLKLFF
TGTGCCAGCAGCTTAGCGGGGGTCAGTTTAAAACTGTTTTTT
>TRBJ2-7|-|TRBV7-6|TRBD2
CASSSPSSGRAEQYF
TGTGCCAGCAGCTCCCCTTCTAGCGGGAGGGCCGAGCAGTACTTC
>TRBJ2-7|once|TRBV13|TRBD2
CASSLVGLADSYNEQYF
TGTGCCAGCAGCTTAGTCGGACTAGCGGACTCCTACAATGAGCAGTACTTC
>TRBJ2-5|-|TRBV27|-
CATGTVQETQYF
TGTGCCACCGGGACGGTTCAAGAGACCCAGTACTTC
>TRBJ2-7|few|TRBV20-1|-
CSAQDRYYEQYF
TGCAGTGCGCAAGACAGGTACTACGAGCAGTACTTC
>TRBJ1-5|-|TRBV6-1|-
CASSQRRLTDQPQHF
TGTGCCAGCAGTCAACGACGACTGACCGATCAGCCCCAGCATTTT
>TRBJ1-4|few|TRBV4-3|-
CASSPKNQGIIQKLFF
TGCGCCAGCAGCCCTAAGAACCAGGGCATCATCCAAAAACTGTTTTTT
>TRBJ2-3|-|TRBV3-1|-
CASSQGGGRPDTQYF
TGTGCCAGCAGCCAAGGGGGGGGCCGGCCAGATACGCAGTATTTT
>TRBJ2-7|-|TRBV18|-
CASSPWVGGTYNEQYF
TGTGCCAGCTCACCATGGGTTGGGGGGACCTACAATGAGCAGTACTTC
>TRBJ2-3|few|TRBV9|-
CASSVREGTHTDTQYF
TGTGCCAGCAGCGTACGCGAGGGCACCCACACAGATACGCAGTATTTT
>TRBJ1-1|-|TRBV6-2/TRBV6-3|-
CASRHGGVNTEAFF
TGTGCCAGCCGTCATGGAGGGGTGAACACTGAAGCTTTCTTT
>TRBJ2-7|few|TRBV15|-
CATSRDRDYEQYF
TGTGCCACCAGCAGAGATAGAGACTACGAGCAGTACTTC